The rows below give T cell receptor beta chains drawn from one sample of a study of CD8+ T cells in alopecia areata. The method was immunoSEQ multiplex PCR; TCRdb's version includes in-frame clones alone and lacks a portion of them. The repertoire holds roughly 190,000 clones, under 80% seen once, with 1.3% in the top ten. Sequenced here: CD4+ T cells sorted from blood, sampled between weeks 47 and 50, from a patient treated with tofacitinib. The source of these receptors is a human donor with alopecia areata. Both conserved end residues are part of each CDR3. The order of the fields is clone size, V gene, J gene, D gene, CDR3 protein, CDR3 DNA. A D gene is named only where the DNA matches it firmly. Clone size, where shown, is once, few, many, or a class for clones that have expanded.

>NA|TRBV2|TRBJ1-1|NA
CASSDLRLNTEAFF
TGTGCCAGCAGTGACCTCCGCCTGAACACTGAAGCTTTCTTT
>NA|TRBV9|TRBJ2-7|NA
CASSGPGSYEQYF
TGTGCCAGCAGCGGCCCAGGGTCCTACGAGCAGTACTTC
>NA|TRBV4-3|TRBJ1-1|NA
CASSQDRGPGGTEAFF
TGCGCCAGCAGCCAAGACCGGGGCCCGGGTGGCACTGAAGCTTTCTTT
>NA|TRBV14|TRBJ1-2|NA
CASSANLNYGYTF
TGTGCCAGCTCCGCGAACCTTAACTATGGCTACACCTTC
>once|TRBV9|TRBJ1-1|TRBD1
CASSVGTGSNTEAFF
TGTGCCAGCAGCGTCGGGACAGGGAGTAACACTGAAGCTTTCTTT
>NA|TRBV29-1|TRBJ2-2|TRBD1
CSVDREDTGELFF
TGCAGCGTCGACAGGGAAGACACCGGGGAGCTGTTTTTT
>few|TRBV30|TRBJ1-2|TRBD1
CAWSTGTGESGYTF
TGTGCCTGGAGCACTGGGACAGGGGAGTCTGGCTACACCTTC
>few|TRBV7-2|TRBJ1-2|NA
CASSSQQGNYGYTF
TGTGCCAGCAGCTCACAACAGGGCAACTATGGCTACACCTTC
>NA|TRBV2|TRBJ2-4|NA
CASSGPTRGAKNIQYF
TGTGCCAGCAGTGGACCCACCCGGGGGGCCAAAAACATTCAGTACTTC
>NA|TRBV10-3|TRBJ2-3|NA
CAISGTDTQYF
TGTGCCATCAGCGGCACAGATACGCAGTATTTT